The 11 T cell receptor beta chains presented below share a single source sample, sequenced in a study of T cell responses to AZD1222 COVID-19 vaccine. TCRdb keeps only in-frame clones here, not all; method: immunoSEQ multiplex PCR. Of approximately 100,000 clones listed, roughly 87% are singletons. Source: peripheral blood, taken on day 0 of AZD1222 vaccination. These receptor sequences come from an adult in good health.

This chain uses TRBV9 with TRBJ2-1; a possible D gene is TRBD1 (6 bases). Germline V CDR1 and CDR2: SGDLS, YYNGEE. The CDR3 has 17 amino acids. Trimming left V 3 bases short and J 3 bases short, with 19 bases between. The DNA for the CDR3 is TGTGCCAGCAGCGGTAGTAGAACAGGGAAAGTCTACAATGAGCAGTTCTTC. It yields the protein CASSGSRTGKVYNEQFF.

V usage is TRBV25-1 and J usage is TRBJ1-1, with D tentatively TRBD1 (5 bases). The CDR3 loop spans 15 amino acids. Germline V gene sequence: CDR1 MGHDK, CDR2 SYGVNS. V lost 5 bases and J lost 0, with 13 bases in between. CDR3 bases: TGTGCCAGCAGTAACCCGGGACTTCTGAACACTGAAGCTTTCTTT. Its protein is CASSNPGLLNTEAFF.

The chain has TRBV7-6 and TRBJ1-3; tentative D call: TRBD1 (5 bases). The CDR3 runs to 15 residues. V gave up 3 bases and J gave up 0 bases, with 9 bases separating them. The germline CDR1 and CDR2 sequences are SGHVS and FNYEAQ. CDR3 region: CASSLGPSSGNTIYF. In nucleotides, the CDR3 is TGTGCCAGCAGCTTGGGACCCAGCTCTGGAAACACCATATATTTT.

J is TRBJ2-7 and V is TRBV29-1; TRBD1 agrees at 7 bases. Germline CDR1 reads SQVTM; CDR2 reads ANQGSEA. The CDR3 sequence is 14 residues long. Unmatched junction bases numbered 10, after V lost 4 bases and J lost 4 bases. CDR3 region: CSVATGERNYEQYF. The DNA for the CDR3 is TGCAGCGTTGCCACAGGGGAAAGAAATTACGAGCAGTACTTC.

This rearrangement joins TRBV7-8 to TRBJ1-3, with D possibly matching TRBD1 (5 bases). CDR1 SGHVS and CDR2 FQNEAQ come from the germline V gene. The CDR3 length is 15 residues. The V end lost 1 base, the J end lost 2 bases, and 9 bases lay between the germline ends. CDR3 region: CASSLGRDPGNTIYF. CDR3 sequence (DNA): TGTGCCAGCAGCTTAGGCAGGGACCCTGGAAACACCATATATTTT.

The chain combines TRBV5-6 with TRBJ1-5, with a weak D call TRBD1 (5 bases). The CDR3 has 13 amino acids. CDR1 is SGHDT and CDR2 is YYEEEE in the germline V gene. The germline V and J ends were trimmed by 1 base and 9 bases, with 11 bases remaining between them. CDR3 sequence reads: CASSLPSGGPQHF. Here the CDR3 DNA reads TGTGCCAGCAGCTTGCCCTCGGGGGGGCCCCAGCATTTT.

This clone was observed once. The rearrangement uses TRBV6-2 or TRBV6-3 and TRBJ2-3; 7 bases fit TRBD1. The CDR3 spans 15 residues. Germline V gene data show CDR1 as MNHEY and CDR2 as SVGEGT. V shed 5 bases, J shed 1 base, and the junction held 6 bases outside the gene matches. CDR3 region: CASSHRQGGTDTQYF. The CDR3 nucleotides are TGTGCCAGCAGTCACCGACAGGGAGGCACAGATACGCAGTATTTT.

The V gene is TRBV11-3, the J gene TRBJ2-3; perhaps D is TRBD1 or TRBD2 (6 bases each). Germline CDR1 is SGHNT and CDR2 is YENEEA. The CDR3 runs 14 residues. The V gene lost 5 bases and the J gene lost 0 bases, with 9 bases spanning the gap. In nucleotides, the CDR3 is TGTGCCAGCAGCCTAGGGGGGAGCACAGATACGCAGTATTTT. As protein: CASSLGGSTDTQYF.

In this sample, this clone turned up a few times. The chain carries TRBV7-6 and TRBJ2-1; tentatively, D is TRBD2 (6 bases). There are 18 residues in the CDR3. The V end lost 3 bases, the J end lost 7 bases, and 25 bases lay between the germline ends. Germline V gene data show CDR1 as SGHVS and CDR2 as FNYEAQ. CDR3 in DNA: TGTGCCAGCAGCTTTCTGAATGGAGGACTAACCCCCGGGAATGAGCAGTTCTTC. It encodes CASSFLNGGLTPGNEQFF.

Only one count was recorded for this clone. The chain links TRBV10-1 to TRBJ2-2, with TRBD2 as a possible D gene (7 bases). Germline assignment: CDR1 WNHNN and CDR2 SYGVQD (reference sequence). The V end was cut by 11 bases, the J end by 3 bases, with 16 bases between. The CDR3 length is 14 residues. The CDR3 here is CAPKGGKDTGELFF. The CDR3 nucleotides read TGCGCCCCCAAGGGGGGGAAGGACACCGGGGAGCTGTTTTTT.

This rearrangement joins TRBV28 to TRBJ2-3; D is undetermined. Germline V CDR1 and CDR2: MDHEN, SYDVKM. The length of the CDR3 is 17 residues. V was shortened by 4 bases and J by 0 bases, with 17 bases between the two germline ends. In DNA, the CDR3 is TGTGCCAGCAGTTCCCCCTTCCAGCTCACTAGCACAGATACGCAGTATTTT. Translation gives CASSSPFQLTSTDTQYF.